This entry is about one TCR beta chain. Reverse transcribed after extraction, RNA yielded cDNA as the sequencing template. TCRdb's copy holds only in-frame clones and misses some; the assay was immunoSEQ multiplex PCR. The table lists about 180,000 clones, about half of them singletons. CDR1 is MDHEN and CDR2 is SYDVKM in the germline V gene. There are 15 residues in the CDR3. Trimming pared 6 bases from V and 4 bases from J, leaving 13 bases between. The sample belongs to a study of CD8+ T cells in alopecia areata. Study-level information: A 6-month off-drug phase came after tofacitinib, which had lasted 6 to 18 months.

Treatment defined: oral pan-JAK inhibitor, 5-10 mg twice daily. The source material was CD8+ T cells sorted from blood, sampled around week 54, from a patient treated with tofacitinib. The sequence derives from a human donor with alopecia areata. This chain links TRBV28 with TRBJ1-6; D gene unclear. The chain's CDR3 is CASRPWEPYNSPLHF. The CDR3, as DNA: TGTGCCAGCAGGCCGTGGGAGCCGTATAATTCACCCCTCCACTTT.